Sequencing of this T cell receptor beta chain was carried out in a study of early T cells in non-severe SARS-CoV-2 infection. Study-level information: The sequenced material was bulk RNA from unsorted whole blood, and its chains were unpaired.

Details on this clonotype: Its target is not known.

From germline, CDR1 is SGDLS and CDR2 YYNGEE. CDR3 length equals 13 residues. The V end was cut by 4 bases, the J end by 5 bases, with 12 bases between. Unique molecular identifiers were added to individual cDNA molecules. A single record per CDR3 protein comes from TCRdb applying MiXCR to the 5' RACE reads. The sample lists tens of thousands of distinct CDR3 sequences, 12% occurring once. Whole-study results and caveats: VDJdb matching favored anti-spike CD8 responses, missing private and CD4 specificities.

The sample taken for sequencing was whole blood. The TCR comes from an adult who was a healthcare worker with PCR-confirmed SARS-CoV-2 infection or an uninfected control (not recorded which). This chain joins TRBV9 and TRBJ2-5; D not certain. CDR3 region: CASSLGAAETQYF. DNA for the CDR3: TGTGCCAGCAGCCTAGGAGCAGCGGAGACCCAGTACTTC.